This paragraph reports one TCR beta chain. Antigen specificity is unknown. These data come from a study of a mutant IDH1 vaccine in newly diagnosed glioma. Study details: Of the patients given treatment, 62.5% were male and 37.5% were female, and a mean age of roughly 40 years was recorded. Standard pretreatment was either radiotherapy, temozolomide, or, for most, radiochemotherapy with temozolomide. Whole-study findings and limits: Apparently unrelated to pseudoprogression were changes in the top peripheral T cell clonotypes.

Described time point: week 5, during vaccination. Vaccination used 300 ug of mutant IDH1 20-mer peptide per dose, with topical imiquimod. In every donor, the tumor was a new WHO grade 3 or 4 IDH1-mutant, ATRX-lost astrocytoma. The table came from immunoSEQ multiplex PCR; TCRdb's copy has only in-frame clones and leaves some out. Of about 30,000 clones listed, around 85% are singletons. This CDR3 spans 15 amino acids. Germline CDR1 is SGHAT and CDR2 is FQNNGV. Trimming stripped 3 bases from V and 0 bases from J, with 9 bases between. The sequencing here drew on PBMCs, taken from a glioma patient whose treatment included an IDH1 peptide vaccine. The chain employs TRBV11-2 and TRBJ2-1; D unclear. The TCR comes from a man younger than 40 with glioma. The DNA for the CDR3 is TGTGCCAGCAGCTTTAGGACCTTCTCCTACAATGAGCAGTTCTTC. Translated: CASSFRTFSYNEQFF.